This TCR beta chain was sequenced during a study of blood T cell repertoires in COVID-19. Only in-frame clones appear in the TCRdb table, and some are missing; sequencing was by immunoSEQ multiplex PCR. The sample yields roughly 190,000 clones, 65% to 90% seen once. This CDR3 region has 17 residues. The V gene's germline CDR1 is LNHDA and CDR2 SQIVND (reference sequence). With V trimmed by 7 bases and J by 8 bases, 20 bases remained unmatched. In assigning cohorts, the study relied on participant-reported clinical history. The source material was PBMCs or T cells enriched from blood (not recorded which). The sequence was collected from a man between 35 and 55 years old who had recovered from COVID-19. The chain employs TRBV19 and TRBJ1-2; TRBD1 matches at 9 bases. The CDR3 nucleotides are TGTGCCAGTATCCCGTCCGGGACAGGGTTAAATTCGAGAGGCTACACCTTC. Its translation: CASIPSGTGLNSRGYTF.